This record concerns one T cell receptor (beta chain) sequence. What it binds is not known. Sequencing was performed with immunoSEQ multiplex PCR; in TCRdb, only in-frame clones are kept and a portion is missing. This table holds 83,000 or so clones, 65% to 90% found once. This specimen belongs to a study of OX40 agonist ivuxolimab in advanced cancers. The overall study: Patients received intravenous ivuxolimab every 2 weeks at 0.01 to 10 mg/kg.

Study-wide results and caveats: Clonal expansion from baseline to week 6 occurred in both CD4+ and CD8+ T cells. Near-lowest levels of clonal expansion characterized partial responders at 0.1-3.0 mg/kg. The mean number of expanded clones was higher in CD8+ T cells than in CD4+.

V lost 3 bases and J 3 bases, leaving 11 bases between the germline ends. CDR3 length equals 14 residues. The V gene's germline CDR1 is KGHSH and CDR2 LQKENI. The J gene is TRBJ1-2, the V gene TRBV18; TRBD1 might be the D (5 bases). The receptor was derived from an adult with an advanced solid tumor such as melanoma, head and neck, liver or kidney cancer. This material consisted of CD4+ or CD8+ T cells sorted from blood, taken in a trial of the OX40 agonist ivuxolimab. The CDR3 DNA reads TGTGCCAGCTCACCGCTCGAGGGGTACTATGGCTACACCTTC. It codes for CASSPLEGYYGYTF.